Listed here are 26 T cell receptor beta chains from one sample, sequenced in a study of a mutant IDH1 vaccine in newly diagnosed glioma. These receptors are not linked to any known antigen. The repertoire was sequenced with immunoSEQ multiplex PCR; TCRdb's copy has only in-frame clones and lacks some. The sample lists about 38,000 clones; 78% were seen once. The time point: week 5, during vaccination. Each vaccine dose was 300 ug of mutant IDH1 20-mer peptide, with topical imiquimod. Sequences were derived from PBMCs, sampled from a glioma patient whose treatment included an IDH1 peptide vaccine. These receptors were taken from a man between 35 and 55 years old with glioma.

This chain connects TRBV10-3 to TRBJ1-1; TRBD1 matches 7 bases. Unmatched junction bases numbered 10, after V lost 2 bases and J lost 7 bases. The CDR3 sequence is 15 residues long. Germline CDR1 and CDR2: ENHRY and SYGVKD. In nucleotides, the CDR3 is TGTGCCATCAGTGAGGCCTCGACAGGGAAAGGTGAAGCTTTCTTT. This gives the protein CAISEASTGKGEAFF.

The chain joins TRBV27 to TRBJ1-6, with TRBD1 as a possible D gene (5 bases). Trimming left V 8 bases short and J 4 bases short, with 9 bases between. The CDR3 has 13 residues. Germline CDR1 MNHEY, CDR2 SMNVEV (reference sequence). This chain's CDR3 is CASGDGYNSPLHF. DNA of the CDR3: TGTGCCAGCGGGGACGGATATAATTCACCCCTCCACTTT.

This clone has just one count. The chain recombines TRBV6-5 with TRBJ2-7, with D maybe TRBD1 (6 bases). Germline lookup yields CDR1 MNHEY and CDR2 SVGAGI. CDR3 length equals 15 residues. Trimming pared 9 bases from V and 0 bases from J, leaving 18 bases between. DNA for the CDR3: TGTGCCAGTTGTCGGTCGGCAGGGGTCTCCTACGAGCAGTACTTC. It encodes CASCRSAGVSYEQYF.

The rearrangement links TRBV4-2 to TRBJ2-3; TRBD2 agrees at 10 bases. J lost 2 bases, V lost 2 bases, and 7 bases had no gene match. Germline CDR1 is LGHNA and CDR2 is YNFKEQ. This CDR3 spans 17 amino acids. The CDR3: CASSQLAGASHTDTQYF. The CDR3 DNA reads as TGTGCCAGCAGCCAACTAGCGGGGGCAAGTCACACAGATACGCAGTATTTT.

This rearrangement joins TRBV27 to TRBJ1-5; TRBD1 matches 7 bases. Trimming at V came to 5 bases and at J to 4 bases, leaving 8 bases not matched to a gene. Germline V gives CDR1 MNHEY, CDR2 SMNVEV (reference sequence). This CDR3 has 15 amino acids. CDR3 sequence: CASSVTGLENQPQHF. In nucleotides, the CDR3 is TGTGCCAGCAGTGTGACAGGGCTCGAGAATCAGCCCCAGCATTTT.

The rearrangement joins TRBV6-5 to TRBJ2-1, with TRBD2 matching 10 bases. CDR3 length: 15 amino acids. Looked up from germline, CDR1 is MNHEY and CDR2 is SVGAGI. V gave up 6 bases and J gave up 4 bases; unmatched junction bases: 6. CDR3 DNA: TGTGCCAGCAGGACACTAGCGGGGCCTTACAATGAGCAGTTCTTC. Encoded protein: CASRTLAGPYNEQFF.

The chain links TRBV10-3 to TRBJ2-3; D possibly matches TRBD1 or TRBD2 (5 bases each). The germline V gene has CDR1 ENHRY and CDR2 SYGVKD. This CDR3 spans 16 amino acids. Trimming cost V 0 bases and J 0 bases, with 10 bases left between them. The CDR3 DNA is TGTGCCATCAGTGAGTCCTCGGGGCTCAGCACAGATACGCAGTATTTT. Its protein product is CAISESSGLSTDTQYF.

V and J are TRBV7-6 and TRBJ2-7; 9 bases align to TRBD1. The CDR3 contains 16 residues. V shed 0 bases and J 5 bases; nucleotides not matched to a gene: 8. The germline V gene encodes CDR1 SGHVS and CDR2 FNYEAQ. This CDR3 reads CASSLALGQGLDEQYF. The CDR3 region has the DNA TGTGCCAGCAGCTTAGCGCTGGGACAGGGCTTGGACGAGCAGTACTTC.

The chain has TRBV5-1 and TRBJ1-4; TRBD1 matches 8 bases. Per germline, CDR1 SGHRS and CDR2 YFSETQ. CDR3 length: 15 residues. V lost 1 base, J lost 6 bases, and 5 bases stayed unmatched. This CDR3 reads CASSLRTGLDEKLFF. In DNA form, the CDR3 reads TGCGCCAGCAGCTTGAGGACAGGGTTGGATGAAAAACTGTTTTTT.

This sequence joins TRBV30 and TRBJ1-3, with D tentatively TRBD1 (6 bases). The V gene's germline CDR1 is GTSNPN and CDR2 SVGIG (reference sequence). This CDR3 has 15 amino acids. The V end lost 2 bases, the J end lost 2 bases, and 13 bases lay between the germline ends. Written as DNA, the CDR3 is TGTGCCTGGAGTAGGAACAGGGCAGCTGGAAACACCATATATTTT. It translates to CAWSRNRAAGNTIYF.

The chain employs TRBV4-2 and TRBJ2-7; possibly TRBD1 or TRBD2 for D (6 bases each). V dropped 1 base and J dropped 7 bases, with 14 bases sitting between them. CDR1 is LGHNA, CDR2 YNFKEQ, per germline. The CDR3 loop spans 14 amino acids. DNA for the CDR3: TGTGCCAGCAGCCAAGTGGGGCCGGGGGCGGAGCAGTACTTC. Translation: CASSQVGPGAEQYF.

The chain carries TRBV4-1 and TRBJ1-2; possible D gene TRBD1, 6 bases. The germline V gene has CDR1 MGHRA and CDR2 YSYEKL. CDR3 length equals 13 residues. V lost 4 bases to trimming and J lost 8 bases, with 14 bases between them. The CDR3 is CASSRDRPNGYTF. CDR3 nucleotides: TGCGCCAGCAGCCGCGACAGGCCTAACGGCTACACCTTC.

The chain has TRBV6-4 and TRBJ1-1, with unresolved D. Deletions cut 2 bases from V and 2 bases from J, with 6 bases between. Germline V gives CDR1 MRHNA, CDR2 SNTAGT. The length of the CDR3 is 13 residues. CDR3 protein: CASSDQPNTEAFF. CDR3 nucleotide sequence: TGTGCCAGCAGTGACCAGCCAAACACTGAAGCTTTCTTT.

The chain uses TRBV7-9 and TRBJ2-3; D possibly corresponds to TRBD1 (7 bases). The CDR3 runs 15 residues. The ends were cut back, 3 bases at V and 5 bases at J, with 15 bases in the middle. Germline CDR1 and CDR2: SEHNR and FQNEAQ (reference sequence). The CDR3 protein is CASSFPGGTGDTQYF. The DNA for the CDR3 is TGTGCCAGCAGCTTCCCAGGGGGGACTGGAGATACGCAGTATTTT.

This clone appeared once. The CDR3 region is CASSLVGGGAEEQFF. Here the CDR3 DNA reads TGTGCCAGCAGCTTAGTGGGCGGGGGGGCCGAGGAGCAGTTCTTC. The V call is TRBV7-8, the J call TRBJ2-1; 9 bases fit TRBD2. V lost 1 base, J lost 10 bases, and 8 bases stayed unmatched. This CDR3 has 15 amino acids. CDR1 is SGHVS, CDR2 FQNEAQ, per germline.

This sequence joins TRBV2 and TRBJ2-7, with TRBD2 matching over 15 bases. The CDR3 sequence is 15 residues long. In germline, CDR1 is SNHLY, CDR2 FYNNEI. Trimming cost V 6 bases and J 7 bases; bases outside gene matches: 7. CDR3 protein: CASSGGLAGGFEQYF. CDR3 nucleotide sequence: TGTGCCAGCAGCGGAGGACTAGCGGGGGGGTTTGAGCAGTACTTC.

The chain couples TRBV20-1 to TRBJ2-7; D possibly corresponds to TRBD1 (6 bases). This CDR3 spans 11 amino acids. V shed 8 bases and J shed 5 bases, with 13 bases lying between them. The germline gives CDR1 DFQATT, CDR2 SNEGSKA (reference sequence). CDR3 residues: CSPKQGNEQYF. The CDR3 coding sequence is TGCAGTCCCAAACAGGGAAACGAGCAGTACTTC.

The rearrangement uses TRBV5-1 and TRBJ2-7, with 7 bases matching TRBD2. CDR1 and CDR2 (germline): SGHRS, YFSETQ. V lost 0 bases, J lost 4 bases, and 7 bases stayed unmatched. This CDR3 has 15 residues. The CDR3 nucleotides read TGCGCCAGCAGCTTGGTGGGGGGGAGGCTTTACGAGCAGTACTTC. Translated, it gives CASSLVGGRLYEQYF.

The genes are TRBV6-1 and TRBJ1-1; no clear D gene. The CDR3 covers 15 residues. CDR1 MNHNS and CDR2 SASEGT come from the germline V gene. The germline V and J ends were trimmed by 3 bases and 4 bases, with 15 bases remaining between them. This CDR3 is CASSDWAVDSTEAFF. As DNA, the CDR3 is TGTGCCAGCAGTGATTGGGCGGTTGATAGCACTGAAGCTTTCTTT.

The chain combines TRBV6-6 with TRBJ1-1; D ambiguous. The CDR3 has 13 residues. Germline-derived CDR1 and CDR2 are MNHNY and SVGAGI (reference sequence). Trimming took off 5 bases at V and 5 bases at J, with 12 bases between the two ends. The CDR3 here is CASSPAGRTEAFF. The CDR3 DNA sequence: TGTGCCAGCAGTCCCGCAGGTCGGACTGAAGCTTTCTTT.

The chain couples TRBV29-1 to TRBJ2-5; D might be TRBD2 (6 bases). Germline loops: CDR1 SQVTM, CDR2 ANQGSEA. Deletions cut 0 bases from V and 4 bases from J, with 12 bases between. This CDR3 is 14 amino acids long. CDR3: CSVEDPGLIETQYF. CDR3 coding DNA: TGCAGCGTTGAAGACCCGGGACTCATAGAGACCCAGTACTTC.

This clone was found a few times. The chain joins TRBV5-1 to TRBJ1-2; 7 nucleotides agree with TRBD1. This CDR3 is 14 amino acids long. V shed 4 bases and J 0 bases; nucleotides not matched to a gene: 3. The germline V gene has CDR1 SGHRS and CDR2 YFSETQ. CDR3 bases: TGCGCCAGCAGCCCCGGACAGGCTAACTATGGCTACACCTTC. Residues: CASSPGQANYGYTF.

V gene TRBV11-3 combines with J gene TRBJ2-7, with a possible D match to TRBD2 (6 bases). V shed 5 bases and J shed 5 bases, with 10 bases lying between them. The CDR3 is made up of 12 amino acids. Germline CDR1 and CDR2: SGHNT and YENEEA. CDR3 nucleotides: TGTGCCAGCAGCGGGGGGTCTGACGAGCAGTACTTC. Its translation: CASSGGSDEQYF. The full variable domain, rest sourced from reference TRBV11-3 and TRBJ2-7, is EAGVVQSPRYKIIEKKQPVAFWCNPISGHNTLYWYLQNLGQGPELLIRYENEEAVDDSQLPKDRFSAERLKGVDSTLKIQPAELGDSAVYLCASSGGSDEQYFGPGTRLTVT.

This clone was counted between two and nine times. The V gene is TRBV18, the J gene TRBJ2-2; no definite D call. The CDR3 totals 12 residues. From germline, CDR1 is KGHSH and CDR2 LQKENI. The V end was cut by 5 bases, the J end by 6 bases, with 7 bases between. The CDR3 sequence: CASSVRAGELFF. CDR3 in DNA: TGTGCCAGCTCAGTCCGGGCCGGGGAGCTGTTTTTT.

The chain is built from TRBV7-9 and TRBJ1-2; D gene unclear. Trimming took off 3 bases at V and 7 bases at J, with 9 bases between the two ends. This CDR3 contains 12 residues. Germline CDR1 is SEHNR and CDR2 is FQNEAQ (reference sequence). The CDR3 nucleotides are TGTGCCAGCAGCTTGCAGGCAGGTGGCTACACCTTC. Amino acids: CASSLQAGGYTF. The full variable domain, with the rest looked up from reference TRBV7-9 and TRBJ1-2, is DTGVSQNPRHKITKRGQNVTFRCDPISEHNRLYWYRQTLGQGPEFLTYFQNEAQLEKSRLLSDRFSAERPKGSFSTLEIQRTEQGDSAMYLCASSLQAGGYTFGSGTRLTVV.

The chain joins TRBV19 to TRBJ2-7; 9 bases are a match to TRBD1. The CDR3 runs to 14 residues. The V gene's germline CDR1 is LNHDA and CDR2 SQIVND (reference sequence). Unmatched junction bases numbered 11, after V lost 8 bases and J lost 6 bases. DNA for the CDR3: TGTGCCAGTGGGGTCCCGGGACAGGGCTCCGAGCAGTACTTC. Amino acid sequence: CASGVPGQGSEQYF.